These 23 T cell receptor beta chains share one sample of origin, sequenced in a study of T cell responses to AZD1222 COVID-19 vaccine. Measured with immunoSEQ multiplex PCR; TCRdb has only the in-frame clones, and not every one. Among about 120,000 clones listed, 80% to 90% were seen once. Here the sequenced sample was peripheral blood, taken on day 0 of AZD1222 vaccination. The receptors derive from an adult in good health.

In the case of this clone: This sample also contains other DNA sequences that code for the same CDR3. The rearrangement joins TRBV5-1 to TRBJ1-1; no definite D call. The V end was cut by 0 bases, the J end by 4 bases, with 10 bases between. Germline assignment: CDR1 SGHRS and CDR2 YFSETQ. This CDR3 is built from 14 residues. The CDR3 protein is CASSLAALGTEAFF. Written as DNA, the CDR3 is TGCGCCAGCAGCTTGGCGGCGCTGGGCACTGAAGCTTTCTTT.

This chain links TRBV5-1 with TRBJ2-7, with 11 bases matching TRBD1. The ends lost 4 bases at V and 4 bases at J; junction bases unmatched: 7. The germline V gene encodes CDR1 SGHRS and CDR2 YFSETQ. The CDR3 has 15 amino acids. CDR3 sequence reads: CASSREGQGEYEQYF. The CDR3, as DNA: TGCGCCAGCAGCCGGGAGGGACAGGGGGAGTACGAGCAGTACTTC.

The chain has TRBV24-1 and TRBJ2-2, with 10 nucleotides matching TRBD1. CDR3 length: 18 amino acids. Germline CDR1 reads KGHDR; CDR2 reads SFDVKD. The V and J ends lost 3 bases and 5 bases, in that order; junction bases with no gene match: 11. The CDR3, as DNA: TGTGCCACCAGTGATCCAGCCGGGACAGGGGTTGGAACCGGGGAGCTGTTTTTT. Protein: CATSDPAGTGVGTGELFF.

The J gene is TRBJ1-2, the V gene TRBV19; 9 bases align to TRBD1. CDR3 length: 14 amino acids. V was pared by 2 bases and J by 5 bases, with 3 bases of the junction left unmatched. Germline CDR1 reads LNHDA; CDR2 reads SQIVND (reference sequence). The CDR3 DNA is TGTGCCAGTAGTATAACGGGGACAGGGTATGGCTACACCTTC. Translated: CASSITGTGYGYTF.

This CDR3 reads CASSQRGGPTYEQYF. The CDR3 nucleotides read TGCGCCAGCAGCCAGAGGGGGGGACCAACCTACGAGCAGTACTTC. The rearrangement joins TRBV4-1 to TRBJ2-7; D might be TRBD2 (7 bases). CDR3 size: 15 residues. Trimming took off 3 bases at V and 2 bases at J, with 14 bases between the two ends. CDR1 and CDR2 (germline): MGHRA, YSYEKL.

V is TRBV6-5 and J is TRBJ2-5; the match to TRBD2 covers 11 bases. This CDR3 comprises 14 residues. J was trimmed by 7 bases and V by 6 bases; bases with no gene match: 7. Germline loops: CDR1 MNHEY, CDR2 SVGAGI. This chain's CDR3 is CASRKLAGEGTQYF. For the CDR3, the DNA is TGTGCCAGCAGGAAACTAGCGGGAGAGGGGACCCAGTACTTC.

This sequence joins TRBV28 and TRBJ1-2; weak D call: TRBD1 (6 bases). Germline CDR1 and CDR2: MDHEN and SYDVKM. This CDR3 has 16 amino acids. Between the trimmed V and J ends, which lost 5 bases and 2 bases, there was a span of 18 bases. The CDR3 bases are TGTGCCAGCAGTCTACCCTACGGGGGCGCCAACTATGGCTACACCTTC. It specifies CASSLPYGGANYGYTF.

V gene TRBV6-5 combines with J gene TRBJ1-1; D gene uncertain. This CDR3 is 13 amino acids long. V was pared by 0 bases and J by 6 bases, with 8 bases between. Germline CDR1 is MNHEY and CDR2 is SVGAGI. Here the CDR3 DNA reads TGTGCCAGCAGTTACTCGGGGAGAGCTGAAGCTTTCTTT. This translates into CASSYSGRAEAFF.

CDR3 loop: CAWGDGSPLHF. CDR3 nucleotides: TGTGCCTGGGGGGATGGTTCACCCCTCCACTTT. The chain recombines TRBV30 with TRBJ1-6, with no clear D. There are 11 residues in the CDR3. V was shortened by 5 bases and J by 9 bases, with 8 bases between the two germline ends. Germline V gene lookup returns CDR1 GTSNPN and CDR2 SVGIG (reference sequence).

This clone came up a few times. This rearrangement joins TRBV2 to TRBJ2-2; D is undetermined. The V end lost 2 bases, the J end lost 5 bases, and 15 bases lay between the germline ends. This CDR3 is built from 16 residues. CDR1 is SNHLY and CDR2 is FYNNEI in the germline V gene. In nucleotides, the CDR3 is TGTGCCAGCAGTGAATATTCGGCTAGGCCGACCGGGGAGCTGTTTTTT. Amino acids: CASSEYSARPTGELFF.

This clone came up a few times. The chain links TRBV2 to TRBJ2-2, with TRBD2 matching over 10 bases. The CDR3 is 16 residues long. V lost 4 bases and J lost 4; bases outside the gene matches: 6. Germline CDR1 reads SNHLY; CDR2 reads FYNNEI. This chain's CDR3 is CASSGTSGSRTGELFF. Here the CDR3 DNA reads TGTGCCAGCAGTGGGACTAGCGGATCTCGCACCGGGGAGCTGTTTTTT.

The CDR3 DNA reads TGTGCCAGCAGCCTTCAAGCGGGAGGGAATTATGAGCAGTTCTTC. Protein: CASSLQAGGNYEQFF. The genes are TRBV3-1 (or the pseudogene TRBV3-2) and TRBJ2-1, with 10 bases lining up with TRBD2. Germline V gives CDR1 LGHDT, CDR2 YNNKEL (reference sequence). Germline trimming cut 4 bases from V and 8 bases from J; bases unmatched to any gene: 8. This CDR3 is built from 15 residues.

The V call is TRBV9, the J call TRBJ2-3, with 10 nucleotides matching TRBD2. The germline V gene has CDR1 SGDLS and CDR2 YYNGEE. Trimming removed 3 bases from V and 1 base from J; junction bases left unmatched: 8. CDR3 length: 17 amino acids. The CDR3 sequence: CASSERMGTSGTDTQYF. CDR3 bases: TGTGCCAGCAGCGAGAGGATGGGGACTAGCGGCACAGATACGCAGTATTTT.

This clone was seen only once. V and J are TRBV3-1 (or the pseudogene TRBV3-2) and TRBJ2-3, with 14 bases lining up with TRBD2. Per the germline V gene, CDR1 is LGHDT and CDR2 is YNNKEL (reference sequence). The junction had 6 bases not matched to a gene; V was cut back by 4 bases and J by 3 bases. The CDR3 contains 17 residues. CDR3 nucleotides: TGTGCCAGCAGCCTTCGACTAGCGGGAGGGAGGACAGATACGCAGTATTTT. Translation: CASSLRLAGGRTDTQYF.

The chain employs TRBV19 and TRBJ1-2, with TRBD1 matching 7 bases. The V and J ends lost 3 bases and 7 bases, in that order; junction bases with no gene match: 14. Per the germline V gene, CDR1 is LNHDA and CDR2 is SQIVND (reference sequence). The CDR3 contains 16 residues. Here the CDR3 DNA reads TGTGCCAGTAGTATGGCCTTCGGACAGGCTGGCACTGGCTACACCTTC. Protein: CASSMAFGQAGTGYTF.

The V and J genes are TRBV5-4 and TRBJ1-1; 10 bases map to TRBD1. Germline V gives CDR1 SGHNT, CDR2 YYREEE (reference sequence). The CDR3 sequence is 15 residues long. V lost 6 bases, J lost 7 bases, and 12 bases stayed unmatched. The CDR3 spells CASTRPGQGWGEAFF. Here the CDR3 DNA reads TGTGCCAGCACCCGACCGGGACAGGGGTGGGGTGAAGCTTTCTTT.

The CDR3 here is CASSLGTGARYNSPLHF. In nucleotides, the CDR3 is TGTGCCAGCAGTTTAGGGACAGGGGCGCGCTATAATTCACCCCTCCACTTT. V usage is TRBV27 and J usage is TRBJ1-6, with TRBD1 matching over 10 bases. Germline V CDR1 and CDR2: MNHEY, SMNVEV (reference sequence). V was clipped by 2 bases and J by 3 bases; unmatched bases: 4. CDR3 length: 17 residues.

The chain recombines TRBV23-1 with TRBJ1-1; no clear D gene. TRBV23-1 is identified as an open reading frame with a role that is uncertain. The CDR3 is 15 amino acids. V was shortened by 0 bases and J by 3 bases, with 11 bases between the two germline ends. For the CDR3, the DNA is TGCGCCAGCAGTCAATCGAACCAGGCGGACACTGAAGCTTTCTTT. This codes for CASSQSNQADTEAFF.

The CDR3: CAWSVRDGELFF. DNA of the CDR3: TGTGCCTGGAGTGTAAGGGACGGGGAGCTGTTTTTT. The chain recombines TRBV30 with TRBJ2-2; D is uncertain. CDR3 length: 12 residues. Trimming took 0 bases from V and 7 from J, leaving 6 bases between them. CDR1 is GTSNPN and CDR2 is SVGIG in the germline V gene (reference sequence).

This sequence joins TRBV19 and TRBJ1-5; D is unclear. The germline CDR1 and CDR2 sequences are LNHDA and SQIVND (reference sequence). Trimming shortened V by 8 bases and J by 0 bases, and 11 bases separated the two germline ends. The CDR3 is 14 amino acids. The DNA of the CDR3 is TGTGCCAGTGCCGGCGGCAATAGCAATCAGCCCCAGCATTTT. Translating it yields CASAGGNSNQPQHF.

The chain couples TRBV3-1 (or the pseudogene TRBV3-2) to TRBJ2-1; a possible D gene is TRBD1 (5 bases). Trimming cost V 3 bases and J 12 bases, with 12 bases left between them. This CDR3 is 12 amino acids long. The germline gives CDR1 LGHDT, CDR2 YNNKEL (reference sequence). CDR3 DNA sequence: TGTGCCAGCAGCCATCAGACAGCTGCGCAGTTCTTC. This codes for CASSHQTAAQFF.

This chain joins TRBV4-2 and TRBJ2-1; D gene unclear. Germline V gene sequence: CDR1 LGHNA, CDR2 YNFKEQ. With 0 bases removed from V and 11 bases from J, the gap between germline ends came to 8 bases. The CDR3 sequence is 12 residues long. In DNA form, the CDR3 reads TGTGCCAGCAGCCAAGACCAGGTAAAGCAGTTCTTC. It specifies CASSQDQVKQFF.

CDR3 protein: CSASRLAGVGEQFF. CDR3 coding DNA: TGCAGTGCTAGTAGACTAGCGGGAGTAGGTGAGCAGTTCTTC. The chain combines TRBV20-1 with TRBJ2-1; 12 nucleotides align to TRBD2. Looked up from germline, CDR1 is DFQATT and CDR2 is SNEGSKA (reference sequence). V gave up 3 bases and J gave up 9 bases; unmatched junction bases: 6. The CDR3 sequence is 14 residues long.